This T cell receptor beta chain was found in a study of OX40 agonist ivuxolimab in advanced cancers. On this clone: Its antigen is not known.

General study findings and limits: Compared with others, partial responders at 0.1-3.0 mg/kg displayed clonal expansion among the lowest.

The germline V gene encodes CDR1 SGHAT and CDR2 FQNNGV. CDR3 length equals 16 residues. V trimming: 0 bases; J trimming: 1 base; junction bases outside the gene matches: 2. This table comes from immunoSEQ multiplex PCR, and its TCRdb copy is limited to in-frame clones, with some not included. The sample gives about 30,000 clones, 86% of which show up once; approximately 28% is in the top ten. The specimen comprised CD4+ or CD8+ T cells sorted from blood, sampled in a trial of the OX40 agonist ivuxolimab. V and J are TRBV11-2 and TRBJ1-2, with 10 bases that match TRBD1. The clonotype originates from an adult with an advanced solid tumor such as melanoma, head and neck, liver or kidney cancer. The chain's CDR3 is CASSLEGQGFNYGYTF. In DNA, the CDR3 is TGTGCCAGCAGCTTAGAGGGACAGGGGTTTAACTATGGCTACACCTTC.